What follows are 25 T cell receptor beta chains derived from one specimen sequenced in a study of blood T cell repertoires in COVID-19. Some clones are missing from TCRdb's copy, which holds only in-frame ones; the method was immunoSEQ multiplex PCR. The repertoire holds more than 80,000 clones, with 70% to 90% as singletons. Sequencing input: peripheral blood. All receptors derive from a woman aged 55-69 years with COVID-19, enrolled during active disease.

The chain joins TRBV4-2 to TRBJ2-2, with 7 bases identical to TRBD1. The CDR3 is 17 residues long. The germline gives CDR1 LGHNA, CDR2 YNFKEQ. Losses at the gene ends were 2 bases for V and 4 bases for J; bases not matched to a gene: 10. CDR3 in amino acids: CASSQPIPRDSTGELFF. The CDR3 DNA reads as TGTGCCAGCAGCCAACCTATCCCTCGGGACAGCACCGGGGAGCTGTTTTTT.

The V gene is TRBV9, the J gene TRBJ2-3; 9 bases are a match to TRBD2. The V gene end was trimmed by 3 bases and the J gene end by 0 bases; junction bases not matched to a gene: 11. The CDR3 consists of 18 residues. The germline V gene encodes CDR1 SGDLS and CDR2 YYNGEE. The CDR3 spells CASSASGGLAFSTDTQYF. CDR3 in DNA: TGTGCCAGCAGCGCAAGCGGGGGACTAGCCTTTAGCACAGATACGCAGTATTTT.

The rearrangement uses TRBV6-4 and TRBJ2-3, with a weak D call TRBD1 (5 bases). Trimming removed 2 bases at V and 2 bases at J, with 20 bases between. The CDR3 extends over 18 amino acids. CDR1 and CDR2 (germline): MRHNA, SNTAGT. The CDR3 nucleotides are TGTGCCAGCAGTGACCCCGTCGGGTGGGGCAAACCCACAGATACGCAGTATTTT. Translating it yields CASSDPVGWGKPTDTQYF.

This chain links TRBV11-3 with TRBJ1-1; tentatively, D is TRBD1 (5 bases). Trimming left V 5 bases short and J 0 bases short, with 7 bases between. Germline loops: CDR1 SGHNT, CDR2 YENEEA. CDR3 length equals 13 residues. CDR3 in DNA: TGTGCCAGCAGCGTGACAGTGAACACTGAAGCTTTCTTT. This encodes CASSVTVNTEAFF. Full variable domain (rest looked up from reference TRBV11-3 and TRBJ1-1): EAGVVQSPRYKIIEKKQPVAFWCNPISGHNTLYWYLQNLGQGPELLIRYENEEAVDDSQLPKDRFSAERLKGVDSTLKIQPAELGDSAVYLCASSVTVNTEAFFGQGTRLTVV.

The chain uses TRBV5-1 and TRBJ2-1; 8 bases align to TRBD2. The CDR3 length is 15 residues. Germline CDR1 SGHRS, CDR2 YFSETQ. V trimming: 2 bases; J trimming: 5 bases; junction bases outside the gene matches: 6. The CDR3 is CASSFLERGNNEQFF. CDR3 nucleotide sequence: TGCGCCAGCAGCTTCCTCGAGCGGGGGAACAATGAGCAGTTCTTC.

The rearrangement uses TRBV5-1 and TRBJ2-2; D is unresolved. Trimming cost V 0 bases and J 6 bases, with 12 bases left between them. Germline values: CDR1 SGHRS, CDR2 YFSETQ. The CDR3 spans 15 residues. Written as DNA, the CDR3 is TGCGCCAGCAGCTTGGGGTCCGCCGACTCCGGGGAGCTGTTTTTT. Its translation: CASSLGSADSGELFF.

This chain uses TRBV6-6 with TRBJ2-5; 10 bases fit TRBD1. CDR1 and CDR2 from the germline V gene are MNHNY and SVGAGI (reference sequence). The CDR3 contains 16 residues. The V segment lost 6 bases and the J segment 3 bases; nucleotides outside the gene matches: 10. The CDR3 DNA sequence: TGTGCCAGCAGAGCCGGGACAGGGGTCGGTAAAGAGACCCAGTACTTC. This translates into CASRAGTGVGKETQYF.

The chain has TRBV30 and TRBJ1-2, with unresolved D. In germline, CDR1 is GTSNPN, CDR2 SVGIG (reference sequence). This CDR3 has 16 residues. Trimming cost V 1 base and J 4 bases, with 19 bases left between them. This CDR3 reads CAWSAPDARSGYGYTF. Here the CDR3 DNA reads TGTGCCTGGAGTGCCCCCGATGCACGGTCCGGCTATGGCTACACCTTC.

The chain joins TRBV7-9 to TRBJ2-1; D is unresolved. V gave up 3 bases and J gave up 4 bases, with 4 bases separating them. Germline V gene lookup returns CDR1 SEHNR and CDR2 FQNEAQ (reference sequence). The CDR3 runs to 12 residues. In DNA, the CDR3 is TGTGCCAGCAGCTTTATTTACAATGAGCAGTTCTTC. This encodes CASSFIYNEQFF.

This clone was seen once. This chain links TRBV6-5 with TRBJ1-1; D is unresolved. V lost 2 bases to trimming and J lost 1 base, with 14 bases between them. The CDR3 has 16 amino acids. In germline, CDR1 is MNHEY, CDR2 SVGAGI. In nucleotides, the CDR3 is TGTGCCAGCAGTTACCACCTAGGACTCAAGAACACTGAAGCTTTCTTT. Amino acid sequence: CASSYHLGLKNTEAFF.

The V gene is TRBV4-3, the J gene TRBJ2-7; D may be TRBD1 (6 bases). Germline V gives CDR1 LGHNA, CDR2 YSLEER. V lost 0 bases to trimming and J lost 2 bases, with 14 bases between them. The CDR3 is made up of 16 amino acids. CDR3: CASSQDRDIRPYEQYF. CDR3 bases: TGCGCCAGCAGCCAAGATCGGGACATCCGACCCTACGAGCAGTACTTC.

V usage is TRBV5-1 and J usage is TRBJ2-7; 7 positions agree with TRBD1. Trimming at V came to 5 bases and at J to 2 bases, leaving 10 bases not matched to a gene. CDR1 is SGHRS, CDR2 YFSETQ, per germline. The CDR3 covers 15 residues. The CDR3 loop is CASREGTEYAYEQYF. The CDR3 DNA follows: TGCGCCAGCAGAGAGGGGACAGAATATGCCTACGAGCAGTACTTC.

The gene calls are TRBV5-1 and TRBJ1-6; TRBD1 matches at 7 bases. This CDR3 spans 14 amino acids. V lost 0 bases to trimming and J lost 10 bases; unmatched junction nucleotides: 4. The V gene's germline CDR1 is SGHRS and CDR2 YFSETQ. For the CDR3, the DNA is TGCGCCAGCAGCTTGGGACAGGGAGGATCACCCCTCCACTTT. Amino acid sequence: CASSLGQGGSPLHF.

V usage is TRBV7-9 and J usage is TRBJ2-3; 7 bases agree with TRBD2. The CDR3 totals 17 residues. CDR1 is SEHNR and CDR2 is FQNEAQ in the germline V gene (reference sequence). After removal of 5 bases from V and 1 base from J, the junction contained 12 bases not matched to a gene. The CDR3 nucleotides are TGTGCCAGCAGCAGTTTTTCCGGACTAGATGGCACAGATACGCAGTATTTT. Translated, it gives CASSSFSGLDGTDTQYF. The full variable domain, completed using reference TRBV7-9 and TRBJ2-3, is DTGVSQNPRHKITKRGQNVTFRCDPISEHNRLYWYRQTLGQGPEFLTYFQNEAQLEKSRLLSDRFSAERPKGSFSTLEIQRTEQGDSAMYLCASSSFSGLDGTDTQYFGPGTRLTVL.

The chain employs TRBV7-9 and TRBJ2-7; D perhaps matches TRBD2 (6 bases). V lost 5 bases and J lost 2, with 16 bases in between. The CDR3 spans 15 residues. The germline V gene encodes CDR1 SEHNR and CDR2 FQNEAQ (reference sequence). The CDR3 is CASSRYSGLTYEQYF. The CDR3 DNA follows: TGTGCCAGCAGCCGGTATAGCGGTCTAACCTACGAGCAGTACTTC.

This chain links TRBV10-3 with TRBJ1-5; 9 nucleotides agree with TRBD1. Germline V gene lookup returns CDR1 ENHRY and CDR2 SYGVKD. This CDR3 has 15 amino acids. Trimming removed 4 bases from V and 3 bases from J; junction bases left unmatched: 4. CDR3 nucleotide sequence: TGTGCCATCAGTGCCGGACAGGGGTTCAATCAGCCCCAGCATTTT. Its translation is CAISAGQGFNQPQHF.

The table lists this clone with a count of one. The chain uses TRBV4-3 and TRBJ1-5; D possibly corresponds to TRBD1 (5 bases). The V gene lost 1 base and the J gene lost 0 bases, with 10 bases spanning the gap. From germline, CDR1 is LGHNA and CDR2 YSLEER. The CDR3 is 16 residues long. The CDR3 protein is CASSQGIGASNQPQHF. The CDR3 DNA is TGCGCCAGCAGCCAAGGGATAGGGGCTAGCAATCAGCCCCAGCATTTT.

J is TRBJ2-7 and V is TRBV6-5; 11 positions agree with TRBD2. The CDR3 is 15 residues long. The trim removed 6 bases at V and 2 bases at J, leaving 6 bases unmatched. Germline CDR1 MNHEY, CDR2 SVGAGI. CDR3 nucleotides: TGTGCCAGCAGGAATAGCGGGGGGGCCCCCTACGAGCAGTACTTC. Amino acid sequence: CASRNSGGAPYEQYF.

This chain connects TRBV6-4 to TRBJ1-1; D is uncertain. The V end was cut by 3 bases, the J end by 6 bases, with 23 bases between. Per germline, CDR1 MRHNA and CDR2 SNTAGT. The CDR3 consists of 17 residues. The CDR3 nucleotides are TGTGCCAGCAGTGAAGAAATGGGAGGTGGAGGGAGCGCTGAAGCTTTCTTT. Residues: CASSEEMGGGGSAEAFF.

This chain links TRBV19 with TRBJ1-1, with a tentative D call TRBD1 (5 bases). CDR1 and CDR2 from the germline V gene are LNHDA and SQIVND (reference sequence). CDR3 size: 14 residues. Trimming left V 4 bases short and J 5 bases short, with 14 bases between. In DNA, the CDR3 is TGTGCCAGTAGTAGGATTCAGGGAGGAACTGAAGCTTTCTTT. This sequence encodes CASSRIQGGTEAFF. The full variable domain, completed using reference TRBV19 and TRBJ1-1, is DGGITQSPKYLFRKEGQNVTLSCEQNLNHDAMYWYRQDPGQGLRLIYYSQIVNDFQKGDIAEGYSVSREKKESFPLTVTSAQKNPTAFYLCASSRIQGGTEAFFGQGTRLTVV.

The genes are TRBV6-6 and TRBJ1-2; D unclear. This CDR3 has 12 residues. Trimming left V 7 bases short and J 7 bases short, with 13 bases between. The V gene's germline CDR1 is MNHNY and CDR2 SVGAGI (reference sequence). CDR3 amino acids: CASTPGSTGYTF. The DNA for the CDR3 is TGTGCCAGCACTCCCGGGTCGACTGGCTACACCTTC.

This clone was observed once. The chain joins TRBV7-2 to TRBJ1-1, with TRBD1 as a possible D gene (6 bases). The CDR3 extends over 14 amino acids. From germline, CDR1 is SGHTA and CDR2 FQGNSA. Trimming took off 8 bases at V and 1 base at J, with 14 bases between the two ends. CDR3 region: CASQSGGANTEAFF. The CDR3 DNA reads TGTGCCAGCCAAAGTGGGGGGGCGAACACTGAAGCTTTCTTT.

The chain links TRBV6-2 or TRBV6-3 to TRBJ1-1, with 7 bases aligning to TRBD1. The germline gives CDR1 MNHEY, CDR2 SVGEGT. The CDR3 is 15 amino acids. V lost 2 bases and J lost 4; bases outside the gene matches: 7. CDR3 region: CASSYARDRGTEAFF. The CDR3 DNA reads TGTGCCAGCAGTTACGCCCGGGACAGAGGCACTGAAGCTTTCTTT.

J is TRBJ1-2 and V is TRBV5-5; 7 bases are a match to TRBD1. The germline CDR1 and CDR2 sequences are SGHKS and YYEKEE (reference sequence). The V gene end was trimmed by 4 bases and the J gene end by 4 bases; junction bases not matched to a gene: 13. This CDR3 has 16 residues. CDR3: CASSDERQGISYGYTF. The DNA of the CDR3 is TGTGCCAGCAGCGACGAGCGACAGGGTATCAGCTATGGCTACACCTTC. The full variable domain, in which reference TRBV5-5 and TRBJ1-2 provide the parts outside the CDR3, is DAGVTQSPTHLIKTRGQQVTLRCSPISGHKSVSWYQQVLGQGPQFIFQYYEKEERGRGNFPDRFSARQFPNYSSELNVNALLLGDSALYLCASSDERQGISYGYTFGSGTRLTVV.

V gene TRBV30 combines with J gene TRBJ1-5; possibly TRBD1 for D (5 bases). The CDR3 is made up of 15 amino acids. V lost 0 bases to trimming and J lost 5 bases, with 14 bases between them. The germline gives CDR1 GTSNPN, CDR2 SVGIG (reference sequence). CDR3 DNA: TGTGCCTGGAGTGTAGGGGATCCAGCGCATCAGCCCCAGCATTTT. This codes for CAWSVGDPAHQPQHF.